The table lists the clone carrying this TCR beta chain with a count of one. As yet, its antigen is unknown. PCR involved 60 Vbeta and 13 Jbeta primers. Produced via immunoSEQ multiplex PCR; TCRdb's table is partial and in-frame only. The top ten hold approximately 13% of the sample, which has 95,000 to 150,000 clones, 65% to 80% seen once. The sample comes from a study of cytomegalovirus exposure and HLA in healthy donors. Study-level background: Of roughly 400 genotyped donors, roughly 86% clustered with self-reported Caucasian donors. Study conclusions and caveats: Common viral pathogens were later found to be apparently linked to several of the most significant clusters. What was likely a sequencing artifact was a cluster of highly shared sequence variants.

Germline CDR1 and CDR2: SGDLS and YYNGEE. V lost 4 bases and J lost 2; bases outside the gene matches: 4. The CDR3 covers 15 residues. The chain links TRBV9 to TRBJ1-4, with 8 bases fitting TRBD1. This receptor was taken from a woman in her sixties in good health and CMV-seropositive. The sequenced sample consisted of PBMCs. The chain's CDR3 is CASSRQGLTNEKLFF. Here the CDR3 DNA reads TGTGCCAGCAGCAGACAGGGGCTTACTAATGAAAAACTGTTTTTT.